Listed below are T cell receptor beta chains from one sample, sequenced in a study of CD4 T cells in relation to SARS-CoV-2 and coronaviruses. Repertoires were generated with immunoSEQ multiplex PCR, while TCRdb's copy carries only in-frame clones and drops some. The sample shows approximately 50,000 clones, 92% of them seen only once. Sequenced material: naive CD4+ T cells from PBMCs. The origin of the receptors is an adult with COVID-19. Both conserved end residues are part of each CDR3. D genes are given only for firm matches. Clone size is shown for a subset of rows, as once, few, many or a class of expanded clone.

CDR3 length	clone size	V gene	J gene	D gene	CDR3 protein	CDR3 DNA
15	-	TRBV20-1	TRBJ2-5	TRBD2	CSASLPSGISETQYF	TGCAGTGCTAGTCTCCCTAGCGGGATTTCGGAGACCCAGTACTTC
16	-	TRBV5-6	TRBJ1-1	-	CASSSAVRGYNTEAFF	TGTGCCAGCAGCTCGGCGGTCAGGGGTTATAACACTGAAGCTTTCTTT
14	-	TRBV10-2	TRBJ2-4	-	CASSESQQGNIQYF	TGCGCCAGCAGTGAGTCTCAGCAGGGGAACATTCAGTACTTC
15	-	TRBV9	TRBJ2-7	-	CASSVVGGPLTQQYF	TGTGCCAGCAGCGTAGTGGGGGGGCCCTTGACTCAGCAGTACTTC
12	-	TRBV18	TRBJ1-1	-	CASSSTEFDSFF	TGTGCCAGCTCATCAACAGAATTCGACTCTTTCTTT
16	-	TRBV6-5	TRBJ2-6	-	CASSSRRTSGANVLTF	TGTGCCAGCAGTTCGCGGCGGACCTCTGGGGCCAACGTCCTGACTTTC
14	-	TRBV5-1	TRBJ2-7	-	CASSLLASTYEQYF	TGCGCCAGCAGCTTGCTGGCGAGTACCTACGAGCAGTACTTC
17	-	TRBV9	TRBJ2-3	TRBD2	CASSVPGGLAATDTQYF	TGTGCCAGCAGCGTACCGGGGGGACTAGCTGCCACAGATACGCAGTATTTT
18	-	TRBV15	TRBJ2-6	TRBD1	CATSRGDRGFTGANVLTF	TGTGCCACCAGCAGAGGAGACAGGGGGTTCACAGGGGCCAACGTCCTGACTTTC
10	-	TRBV20-1	TRBJ2-1	-	CSARMDEQFF	TGCAGTGCTAGAATGGATGAGCAGTTCTTC
14	-	TRBV3-1/TRBV3-2	TRBJ2-1	-	CASSRASHYNEQFF	TGTGCCAGCAGCCGGGCTAGCCATTACAATGAGCAGTTCTTC
11	few	TRBV20-1	TRBJ2-5	-	CSARDQETQYF	TGCAGTGCTAGAGACCAAGAGACCCAGTACTTC
14	few	TRBV7-9	TRBJ2-7	-	CASSWDSISYEQYF	TGTGCCAGCAGCTGGGACTCCATCTCCTACGAGCAGTACTTC
16	-	TRBV14	TRBJ2-1	TRBD2	CASSRASGSSYNEQFF	TGTGCCAGCAGCCGAGCTAGCGGGAGTTCCTACAATGAGCAGTTCTTC
16	-	TRBV7-6	TRBJ2-2	-	CASSLAGRWDTGELFF	TGTGCCAGCAGCTTAGCGGGGAGATGGGACACCGGGGAGCTGTTTTTT
17	-	TRBV4-1	TRBJ2-7	-	CASSQQARDGGSYEQYF	TGCGCCAGCAGCCAACAGGCCCGGGACGGTGGGTCCTACGAGCAGTACTTC
14	-	TRBV7-9	TRBJ2-1	TRBD2	CASSSLAGTNEQFF	TGTGCCAGCAGTTCTCTAGCGGGAACCAATGAGCAGTTCTTC
13	-	TRBV5-1	TRBJ2-5	TRBD2	CASRTGGGETQYF	TGCGCCAGCAGAACGGGGGGTGGGGAGACCCAGTACTTC
13	-	TRBV11-2	TRBJ2-3	-	CASSLDRKGTQYF	TGTGCCAGCAGCTTAGATCGAAAGGGCACGCAGTATTTT
14	-	TRBV2	TRBJ1-2	-	CASSDDGANYGYTF	TGTGCCAGCAGTGATGACGGGGCCAACTATGGCTACACCTTC
13	-	TRBV28	TRBJ2-7	TRBD1	CASSSGQHYEQYF	TGTGCCAGCAGTTCGGGACAGCACTACGAGCAGTACTTC
14	-	TRBV5-5	TRBJ1-5	TRBD1	CASSPTGSAQPQHF	TGTGCCAGCAGCCCGACAGGGTCAGCTCAGCCCCAGCATTTT
15	once	TRBV5-5	TRBJ1-1	TRBD1	CASSWGTGSSTEAFF	TGTGCCAGCAGCTGGGGGACAGGGTCTTCCACTGAAGCTTTCTTT
14	once	TRBV3-1/TRBV3-2	TRBJ2-7	TRBD1	CASGRAGGSYEQYF	TGTGCCAGCGGACGGGCAGGGGGCTCCTACGAGCAGTACTTC
13	-	TRBV25-1	TRBJ1-5	-	CASSEGYWQPQHF	TGTGCCAGCAGTGAGGGGTATTGGCAGCCCCAGCATTTT
18	-	TRBV6-1	TRBJ1-6	TRBD1	CASSEPPGGSSYNSPLHF	TGTGCCAGCAGTGAGCCACCAGGGGGAAGCTCCTATAATTCACCCCTCCACTTT
15	-	TRBV15	TRBJ2-7	TRBD2	CATSRLAGASYEQYF	TGTGCCACCAGCAGGCTAGCGGGAGCTTCCTACGAGCAGTACTTC
14	-	TRBV18	TRBJ2-5	-	CASSPQGRQETQYF	TGTGCCAGCTCACCACAGGGGAGGCAAGAGACCCAGTACTTC
14	-	TRBV27	TRBJ2-7	TRBD1	CASRAGQGPYEQYF	TGTGCCAGCAGGGCCGGACAGGGTCCGTACGAGCAGTACTTC
16	-	TRBV19	TRBJ2-1	-	CASSIGYRAPYNEQFF	TGTGCCAGTAGTATTGGGTACAGGGCCCCCTACAATGAGCAGTTCTTC
11	-	TRBV7-9	TRBJ1-1	-	CASSSGTEAFF	TGTGCCAGCAGCTCGGGAACTGAAGCTTTCTTT
15	-	TRBV6-2/TRBV6-3	TRBJ2-4	-	CASSYSRGVGNIQYF	TGTGCCAGCAGTTACTCGAGAGGGGTGGGGAACATTCAGTACTTC
16	-	TRBV6-5	TRBJ2-3	-	CASSYSSGAIRDTQYF	TGTGCCAGCAGTTACTCGTCAGGGGCAATTCGAGATACGCAGTATTTT
12	-	TRBV9	TRBJ2-1	-	CASSVGRNEQFF	TGTGCCAGCAGCGTAGGTAGAAATGAGCAGTTCTTC
15	-	TRBV9	TRBJ2-1	TRBD1	CASSADRTGNNEQFF	TGTGCCAGCAGCGCCGACAGGACAGGGAACAATGAGCAGTTCTTC
15	-	TRBV5-4	TRBJ2-7	-	CASSDETGPIYEQYF	TGTGCCAGCAGCGACGAGACAGGCCCCATCTACGAGCAGTACTTC
17	-	TRBV5-1	TRBJ2-5	TRBD2	CASSRQSTSGGQETQYF	TGCGCCAGCAGCCGACAATCGACTAGCGGGGGCCAAGAGACCCAGTACTTC
13	once	TRBV7-3	TRBJ2-5	TRBD1	CASSQGAQETQYF	TGTGCCAGCAGTCAGGGGGCTCAAGAGACCCAGTACTTC
17	-	TRBV29-1	TRBJ2-5	TRBD2	CSVEDRKWSAGAETQYF	TGCAGCGTTGAAGATCGTAAGTGGTCAGCGGGGGCAGAGACCCAGTACTTC
13	-	TRBV27	TRBJ1-3	-	CASWGTGAHTIYF	TGTGCCAGCTGGGGGACCGGCGCTCACACCATATATTTT
15	-	TRBV5-1	TRBJ2-6	-	CASSLGGAGANVLTF	TGCGCCAGCAGCTTGGGAGGGGCTGGGGCCAACGTCCTGACTTTC
17	-	TRBV4-3	TRBJ2-3	TRBD2	CASSQDMAGGLPDTQYF	TGCGCCAGCAGCCAAGATATGGCGGGAGGCCTTCCAGATACGCAGTATTTT
17	-	TRBV19	TRBJ2-3	TRBD1	CASSRRNRGFRTDTQYF	TGTGCCAGTAGCCGTCGCAACAGGGGATTCCGCACAGATACGCAGTATTTT
14	-	TRBV5-5	TRBJ2-1	TRBD2	CASSSGLAGSREFF	TGTGCCAGCAGCTCCGGACTAGCGGGGTCACGAGAGTTCTTC
14	-	TRBV7-2	TRBJ2-3	-	CASSQLGSTDTQYF	TGTGCCAGCAGCCAATTAGGGAGCACAGATACGCAGTATTTT
13	-	TRBV18	TRBJ2-5	-	CASSPSGVETQYF	TGTGCCAGCTCACCCTCGGGAGTTGAGACCCAGTACTTC
16	-	TRBV7-2	TRBJ2-2	-	CASKRAGTKNTGELFF	TGTGCCAGCAAACGAGCCGGGACAAAAAACACCGGGGAGCTGTTTTTT
16	once	TRBV4-1	TRBJ2-1	TRBD2	CASSHSGRSSYNEQFF	TGCGCCAGCAGCCATAGCGGGAGGAGCTCCTACAATGAGCAGTTCTTC
14	few	TRBV7-9	TRBJ1-5	-	CASSLSLGGQPQHF	TGTGCCAGCAGCTTATCACTGGGAGGGCAGCCCCAGCATTTT
12	-	TRBV18	TRBJ2-7	-	CASSPPEGEQYF	TGTGCCAGCTCACCCCCCGAGGGAGAGCAGTACTTC
17	-	TRBV11-2	TRBJ2-7	TRBD2	CASSPLGLAGIAYEQYF	TGTGCCAGCAGCCCCCTGGGACTAGCGGGAATTGCCTACGAGCAGTACTTC
11	-	TRBV18	TRBJ2-1	-	CASSLVDEQFF	TGTGCCAGCAGTCTTGTAGATGAGCAGTTCTTC
15	-	TRBV7-9	TRBJ1-4	-	CASSLSRATNEKLFF	TGTGCCAGCAGCTTAAGTAGGGCAACTAATGAAAAACTGTTTTTT
18	-	TRBV2	TRBJ2-2	TRBD2	CASRVPGLAGANTGELFF	TGTGCCAGCAGGGTTCCGGGACTAGCGGGAGCGAACACCGGGGAGCTGTTTTTT